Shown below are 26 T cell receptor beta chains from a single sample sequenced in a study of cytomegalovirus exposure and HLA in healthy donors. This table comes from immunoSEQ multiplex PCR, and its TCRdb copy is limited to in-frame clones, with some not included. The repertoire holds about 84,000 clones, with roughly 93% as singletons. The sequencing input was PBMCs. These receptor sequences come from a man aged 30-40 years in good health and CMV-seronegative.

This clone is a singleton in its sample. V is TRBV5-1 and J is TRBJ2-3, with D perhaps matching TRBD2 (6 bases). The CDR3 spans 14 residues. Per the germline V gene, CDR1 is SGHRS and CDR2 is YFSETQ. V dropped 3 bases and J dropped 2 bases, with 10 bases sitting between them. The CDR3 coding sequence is TGCGCCAGCAGCTGGGGGGACCTCACAGATACGCAGTATTTT. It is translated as CASSWGDLTDTQYF.

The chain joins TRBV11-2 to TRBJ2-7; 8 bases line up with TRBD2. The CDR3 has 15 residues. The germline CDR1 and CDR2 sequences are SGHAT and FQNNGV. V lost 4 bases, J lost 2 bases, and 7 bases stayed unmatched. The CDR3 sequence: CASSSRGGTTYEQYF. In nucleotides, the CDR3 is TGTGCCAGCAGCTCCCGGGGGGGCACTACCTACGAGCAGTACTTC.

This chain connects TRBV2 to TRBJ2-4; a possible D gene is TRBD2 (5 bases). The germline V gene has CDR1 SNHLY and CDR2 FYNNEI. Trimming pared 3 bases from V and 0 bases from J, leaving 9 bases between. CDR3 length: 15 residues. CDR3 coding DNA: TGTGCCAGCAGTGAGGGAGAGGGAGCCAAAAACATTCAGTACTTC. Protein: CASSEGEGAKNIQYF.

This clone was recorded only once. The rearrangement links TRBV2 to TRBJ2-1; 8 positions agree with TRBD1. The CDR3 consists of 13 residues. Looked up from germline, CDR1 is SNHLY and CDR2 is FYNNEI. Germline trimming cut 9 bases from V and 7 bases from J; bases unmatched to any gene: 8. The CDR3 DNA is TGTGCCAGTCAGGGACAGGCATTAAATGAGCAGTTCTTC. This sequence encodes CASQGQALNEQFF.

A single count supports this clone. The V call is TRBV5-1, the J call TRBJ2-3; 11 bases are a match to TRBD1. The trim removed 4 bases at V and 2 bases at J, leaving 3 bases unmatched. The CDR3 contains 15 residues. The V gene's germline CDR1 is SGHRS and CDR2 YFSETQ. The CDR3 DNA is TGCGCCAGCAGCCCGGGACAGGGGGACACAGATACGCAGTATTTT. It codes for CASSPGQGDTDTQYF.

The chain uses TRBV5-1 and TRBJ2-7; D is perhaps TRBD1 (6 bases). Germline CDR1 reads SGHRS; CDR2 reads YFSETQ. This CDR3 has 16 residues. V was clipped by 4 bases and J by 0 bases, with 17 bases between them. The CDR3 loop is CASSPQPGQPSYEQYF. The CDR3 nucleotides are TGCGCCAGCAGCCCCCAGCCTGGACAGCCCTCCTACGAGCAGTACTTC.

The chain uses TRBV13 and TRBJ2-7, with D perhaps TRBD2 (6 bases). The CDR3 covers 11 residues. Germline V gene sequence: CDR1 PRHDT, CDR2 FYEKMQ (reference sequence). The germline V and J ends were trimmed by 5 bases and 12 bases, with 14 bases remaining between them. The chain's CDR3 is CASSPGEVGYF. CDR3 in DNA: TGTGCCAGCAGCCCCGGGGAGGTCGGGTACTTC.

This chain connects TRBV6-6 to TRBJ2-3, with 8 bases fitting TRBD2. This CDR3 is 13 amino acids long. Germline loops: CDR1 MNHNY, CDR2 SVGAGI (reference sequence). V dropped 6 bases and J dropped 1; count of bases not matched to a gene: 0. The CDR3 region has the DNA TGTGCCAGCAGGCGGGAGGGCACAGATACGCAGTATTTT. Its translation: CASRREGTDTQYF.

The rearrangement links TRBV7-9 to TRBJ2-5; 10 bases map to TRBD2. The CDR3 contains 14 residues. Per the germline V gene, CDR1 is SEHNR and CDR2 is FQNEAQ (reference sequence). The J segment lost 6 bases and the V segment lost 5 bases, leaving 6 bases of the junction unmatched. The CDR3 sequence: CASSKRGGIQTQYF. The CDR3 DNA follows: TGTGCCAGCAGCAAGCGGGGGGGCATTCAGACCCAGTACTTC.

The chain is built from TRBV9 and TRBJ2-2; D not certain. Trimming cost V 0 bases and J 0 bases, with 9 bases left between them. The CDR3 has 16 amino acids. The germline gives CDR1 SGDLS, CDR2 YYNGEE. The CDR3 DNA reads TGTGCCAGCAGCGTAGACAGAAACGCGAACACCGGGGAGCTGTTTTTT. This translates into CASSVDRNANTGELFF.

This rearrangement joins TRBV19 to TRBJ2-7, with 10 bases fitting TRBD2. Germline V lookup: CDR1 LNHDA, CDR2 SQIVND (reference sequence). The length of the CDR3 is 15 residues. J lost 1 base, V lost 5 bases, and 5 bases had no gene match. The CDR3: CASSGPSGGSYEQYF. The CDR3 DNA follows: TGTGCCAGTAGTGGGCCTAGCGGGGGATCCTACGAGCAGTACTTC. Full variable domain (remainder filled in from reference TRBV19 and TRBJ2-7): DGGITQSPKYLFRKEGQNVTLSCEQNLNHDAMYWYRQDPGQGLRLIYYSQIVNDFQKGDIAEGYSVSREKKESFPLTVTSAQKNPTAFYLCASSGPSGGSYEQYFGPGTRLTVT.

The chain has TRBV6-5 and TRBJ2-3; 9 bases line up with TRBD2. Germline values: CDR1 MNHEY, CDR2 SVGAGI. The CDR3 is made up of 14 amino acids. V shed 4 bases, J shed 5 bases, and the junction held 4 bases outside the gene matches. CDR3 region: CASSLAGVGDTQYF. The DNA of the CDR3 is TGTGCCAGCAGTTTAGCGGGGGTGGGAGATACGCAGTATTTT.

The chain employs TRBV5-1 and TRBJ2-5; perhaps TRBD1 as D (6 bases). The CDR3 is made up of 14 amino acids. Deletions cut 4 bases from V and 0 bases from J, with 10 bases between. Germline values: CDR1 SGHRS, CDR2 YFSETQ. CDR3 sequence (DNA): TGCGCCAGCAGCCTTGACAGGTACCAAGAGACCCAGTACTTC. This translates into CASSLDRYQETQYF.

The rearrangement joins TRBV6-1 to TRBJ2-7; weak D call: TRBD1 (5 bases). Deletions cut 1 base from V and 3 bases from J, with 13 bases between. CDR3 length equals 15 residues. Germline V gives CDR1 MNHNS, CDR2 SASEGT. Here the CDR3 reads CASSEDQGSSYEQYF. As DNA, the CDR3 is TGTGCCAGCAGTGAAGACCAGGGTTCGAGCTACGAGCAGTACTTC.

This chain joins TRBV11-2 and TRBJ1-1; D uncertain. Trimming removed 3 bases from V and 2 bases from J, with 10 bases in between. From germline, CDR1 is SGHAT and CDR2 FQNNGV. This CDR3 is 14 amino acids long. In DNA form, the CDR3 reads TGTGCCAGCAGCTTTTCCGAGGCAAACACTGAAGCTTTCTTT. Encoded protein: CASSFSEANTEAFF.

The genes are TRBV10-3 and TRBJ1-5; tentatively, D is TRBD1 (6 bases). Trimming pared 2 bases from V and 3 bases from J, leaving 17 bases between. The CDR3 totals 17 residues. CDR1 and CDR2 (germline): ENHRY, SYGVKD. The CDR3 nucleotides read TGTGCCATCAGTGAGACCCGGGGGGCGAATACCAATCAGCCCCAGCATTTT. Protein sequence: CAISETRGANTNQPQHF.

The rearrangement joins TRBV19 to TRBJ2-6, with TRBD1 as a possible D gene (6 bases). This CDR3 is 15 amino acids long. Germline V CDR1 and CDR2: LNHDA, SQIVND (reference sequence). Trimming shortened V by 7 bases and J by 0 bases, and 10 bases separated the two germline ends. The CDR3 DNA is TGTGCCAGTACGCAGGGGAACTCTGGGGCCAACGTCCTGACTTTC. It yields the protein CASTQGNSGANVLTF.

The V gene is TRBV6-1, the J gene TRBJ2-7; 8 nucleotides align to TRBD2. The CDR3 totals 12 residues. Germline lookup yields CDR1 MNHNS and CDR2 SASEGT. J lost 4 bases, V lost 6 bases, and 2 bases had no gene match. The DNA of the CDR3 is TGTGCCAGCAGAACTAGCGGTTACGAGCAGTACTTC. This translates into CASRTSGYEQYF.

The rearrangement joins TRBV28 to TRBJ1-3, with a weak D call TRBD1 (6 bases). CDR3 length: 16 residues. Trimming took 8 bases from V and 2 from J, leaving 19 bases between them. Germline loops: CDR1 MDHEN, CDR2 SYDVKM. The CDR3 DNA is TGTGCCAGCGCTTTTTCTGGGACACTGGCTGGAAACACCATATATTTT. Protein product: CASAFSGTLAGNTIYF.

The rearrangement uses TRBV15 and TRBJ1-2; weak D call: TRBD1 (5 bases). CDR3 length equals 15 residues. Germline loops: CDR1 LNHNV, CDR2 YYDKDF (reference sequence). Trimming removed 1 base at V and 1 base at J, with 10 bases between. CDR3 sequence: CATSRGGDNNYGYTF. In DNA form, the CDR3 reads TGTGCCACCAGCAGAGGGGGGGATAATAACTATGGCTACACCTTC. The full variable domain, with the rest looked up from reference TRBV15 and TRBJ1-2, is DAMVIQNPRYQVTQFGKPVTLSCSQTLNHNVMYWYQQKSSQAPKLLFHYYDKDFNNEADTPDNFQSRRPNTSFCFLDIRSPGLGDTAMYLCATSRGGDNNYGYTFGSGTRLTVV.

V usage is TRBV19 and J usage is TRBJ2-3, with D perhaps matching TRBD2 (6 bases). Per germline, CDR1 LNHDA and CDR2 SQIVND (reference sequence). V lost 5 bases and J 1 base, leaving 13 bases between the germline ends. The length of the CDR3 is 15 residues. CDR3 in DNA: TGTGCCAGTAGTGTACGGTTAGCGGGCACAGATACGCAGTATTTT. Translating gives CASSVRLAGTDTQYF.

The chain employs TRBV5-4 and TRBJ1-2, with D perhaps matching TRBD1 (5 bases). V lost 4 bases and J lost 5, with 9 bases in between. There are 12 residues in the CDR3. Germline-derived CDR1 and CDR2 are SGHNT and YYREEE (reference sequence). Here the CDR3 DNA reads TGTGCCAGCAGCGACAGTTTGTATGGCTACACCTTC. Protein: CASSDSLYGYTF.

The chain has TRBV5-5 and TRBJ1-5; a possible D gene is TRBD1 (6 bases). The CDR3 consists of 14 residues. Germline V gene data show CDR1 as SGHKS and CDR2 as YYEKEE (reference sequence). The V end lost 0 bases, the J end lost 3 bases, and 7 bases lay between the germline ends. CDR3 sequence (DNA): TGTGCCAGCAGCTTGGCAGGGGTCAATCAGCCCCAGCATTTT. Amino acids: CASSLAGVNQPQHF.

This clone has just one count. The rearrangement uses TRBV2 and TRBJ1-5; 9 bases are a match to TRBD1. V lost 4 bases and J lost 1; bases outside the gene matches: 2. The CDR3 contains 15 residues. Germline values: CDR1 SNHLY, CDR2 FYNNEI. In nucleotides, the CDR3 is TGTGCCAGCAGTGTCGGACAGGGGAGCAATCAGCCCCAGCATTTT. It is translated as CASSVGQGSNQPQHF. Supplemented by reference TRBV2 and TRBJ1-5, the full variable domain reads EPEVTQTPSHQVTQMGQEVILRCVPISNHLYFYWYRQILGQKVEFLVSFYNNEISEKSEIFDDQFSVERPDGSNFTLKIRSTKLEDSAMYFCASSVGQGSNQPQHFGDGTRLSIL.

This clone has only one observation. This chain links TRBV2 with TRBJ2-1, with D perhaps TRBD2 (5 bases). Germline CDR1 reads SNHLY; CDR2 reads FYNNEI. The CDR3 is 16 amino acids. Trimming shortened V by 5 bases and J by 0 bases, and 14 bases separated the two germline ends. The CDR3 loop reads CASSKRTTSSYNEQFF. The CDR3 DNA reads TGTGCCAGCAGTAAGAGGACCACTAGCTCCTACAATGAGCAGTTCTTC.

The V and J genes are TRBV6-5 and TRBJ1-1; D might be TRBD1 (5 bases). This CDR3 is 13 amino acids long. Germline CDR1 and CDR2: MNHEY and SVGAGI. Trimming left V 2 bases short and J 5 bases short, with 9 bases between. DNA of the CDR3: TGTGCCAGCAGTTACCAGGGTTATACTGAAGCTTTCTTT. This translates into CASSYQGYTEAFF.